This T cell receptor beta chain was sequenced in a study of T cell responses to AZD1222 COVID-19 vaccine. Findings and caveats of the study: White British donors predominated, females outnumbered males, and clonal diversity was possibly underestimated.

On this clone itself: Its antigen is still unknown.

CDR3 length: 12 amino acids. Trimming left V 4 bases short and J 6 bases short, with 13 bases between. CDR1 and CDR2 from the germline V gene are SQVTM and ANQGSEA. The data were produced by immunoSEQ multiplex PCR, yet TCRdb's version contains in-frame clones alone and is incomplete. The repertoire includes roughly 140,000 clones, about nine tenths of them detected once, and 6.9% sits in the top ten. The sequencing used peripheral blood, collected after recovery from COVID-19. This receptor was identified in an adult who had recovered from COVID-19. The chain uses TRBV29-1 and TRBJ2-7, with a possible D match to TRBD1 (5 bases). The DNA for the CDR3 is TGCAGCGTTGCCGGACAACCGTCCGAGCAGTACTTC. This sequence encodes CSVAGQPSEQYF.